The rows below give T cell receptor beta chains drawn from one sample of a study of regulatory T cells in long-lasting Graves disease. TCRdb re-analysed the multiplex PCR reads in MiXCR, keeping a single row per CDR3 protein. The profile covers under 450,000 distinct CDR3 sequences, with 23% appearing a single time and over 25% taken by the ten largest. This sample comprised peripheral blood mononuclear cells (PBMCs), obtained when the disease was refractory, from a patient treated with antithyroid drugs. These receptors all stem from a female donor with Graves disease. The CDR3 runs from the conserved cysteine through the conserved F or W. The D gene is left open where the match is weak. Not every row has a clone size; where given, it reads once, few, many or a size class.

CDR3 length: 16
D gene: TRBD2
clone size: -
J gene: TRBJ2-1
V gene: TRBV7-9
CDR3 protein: CASSHHSGSGYNEQFF
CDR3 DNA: TGTGCCAGCAGTCACCATAGCGGGAGTGGGTACAATGAGCAGTTCTTC

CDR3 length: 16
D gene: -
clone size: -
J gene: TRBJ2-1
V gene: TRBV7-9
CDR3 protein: CASSFLATSSYNEQFF
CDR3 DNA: TGTGCCAGCAGCTTCCTAGCAACGTCATCCTACAATGAGCAGTTCTTC

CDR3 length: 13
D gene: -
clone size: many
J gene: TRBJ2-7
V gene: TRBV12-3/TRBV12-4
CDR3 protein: CASSTRARYEQYF
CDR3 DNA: TGTGCCAGCAGTACACGGGCACGCTACGAGCAGTACTTC

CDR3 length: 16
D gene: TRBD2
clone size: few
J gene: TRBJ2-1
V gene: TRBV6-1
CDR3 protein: CASSEATSRLYNEQLF
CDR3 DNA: TGTGCCAGCAGTGAAGCGACTAGCCGACTATACAATGAGCAGCTCTTC

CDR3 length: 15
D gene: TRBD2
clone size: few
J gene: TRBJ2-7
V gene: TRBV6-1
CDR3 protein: CASSEATSGNYEQYF
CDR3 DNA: TGTGCCAGCAGTGAAGCGACTAGCGGAAACTACGAGCAGTACTTC

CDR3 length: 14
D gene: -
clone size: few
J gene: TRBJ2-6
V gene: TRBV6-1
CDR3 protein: CASSDTGGANVLTF
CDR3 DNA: TGTGCCAGCAGTGATACAGGCGGGGCCAACGTCCTGACTTTC

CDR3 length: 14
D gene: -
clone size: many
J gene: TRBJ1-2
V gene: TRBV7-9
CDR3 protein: CASSPGTEHYGYTF
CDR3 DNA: TGTGCCAGCAGCCCCGGGACGGAGCACTATGGCTACACCTTC

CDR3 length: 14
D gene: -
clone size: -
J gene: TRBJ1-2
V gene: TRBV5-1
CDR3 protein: CASRLGGQDYGYTF
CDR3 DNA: TGCGCCAGCAGATTGGGAGGGCAGGACTATGGCTACACCTTC

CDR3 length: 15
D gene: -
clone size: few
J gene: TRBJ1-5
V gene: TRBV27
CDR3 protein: CASSLGGRGGQPQHF
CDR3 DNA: TGTGCCAGCAGTCTAGGTGGCAGGGGAGGTCAGCCCCAGCATTTT

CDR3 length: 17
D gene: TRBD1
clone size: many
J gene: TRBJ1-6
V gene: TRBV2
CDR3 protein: CASSEAGTGIYNSPLHF
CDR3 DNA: TGTGCCAGCAGTGAAGCCGGGACAGGCATCTATAATTCACCCCTCCACTTT

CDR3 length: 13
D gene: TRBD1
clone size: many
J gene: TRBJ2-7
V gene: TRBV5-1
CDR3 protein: CASRGTGTYEQYF
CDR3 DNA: TGTGCCAGCAGGGGGACAGGAACCTACGAGCAGTACTTC

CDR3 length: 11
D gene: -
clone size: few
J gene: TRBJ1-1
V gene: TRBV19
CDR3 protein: CASMGSTEAFF
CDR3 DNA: TGTGCCAGTATGGGTAGCACTGAAGCTTTCTTT

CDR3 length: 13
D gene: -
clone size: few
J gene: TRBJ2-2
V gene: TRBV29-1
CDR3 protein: CSVTAAWGGELFF
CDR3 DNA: TGCAGCGTTACCGCGGCTTGGGGCGGGGAGCTGTTTTTT

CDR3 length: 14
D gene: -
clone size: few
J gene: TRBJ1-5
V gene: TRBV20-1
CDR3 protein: CSAVQGGGNQPQHF
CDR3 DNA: TGCAGTGCTGTGCAGGGCGGGGGAAATCAGCCCCAGCATTTT

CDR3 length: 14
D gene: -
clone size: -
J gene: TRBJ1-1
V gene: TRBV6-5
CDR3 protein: CASSYGDPNTEAFF
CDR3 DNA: TGTGCCAGCAGTTACGGGGATCCGAACACTGAAGCTTTCTTT

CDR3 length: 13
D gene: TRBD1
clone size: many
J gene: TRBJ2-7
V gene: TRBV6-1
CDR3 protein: CASKGQGAVEQYF
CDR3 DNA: TGTGCCAGCAAAGGGCAGGGGGCCGTCGAGCAGTACTTC

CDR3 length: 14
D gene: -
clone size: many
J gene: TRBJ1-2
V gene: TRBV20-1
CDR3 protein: CSARHININYGYTF
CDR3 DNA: TGCAGTGCTAGGCATATCAATATTAACTATGGCTACACCTTC

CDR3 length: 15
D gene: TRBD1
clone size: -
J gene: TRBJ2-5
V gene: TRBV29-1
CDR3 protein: CSVESGQGSQETRYF
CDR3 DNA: TGCAGCGTTGAGAGTGGACAGGGGAGCCAAGAGACCCGGTACTTC

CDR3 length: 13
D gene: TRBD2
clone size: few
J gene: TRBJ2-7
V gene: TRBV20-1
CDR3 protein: CSARLAGSYEQYF
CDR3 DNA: TGCAGTGCTAGACTAGCGGGCTCCTACGAGCAGTACTTC

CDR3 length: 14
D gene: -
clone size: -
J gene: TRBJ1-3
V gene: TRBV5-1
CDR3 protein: CASSSGETGNTIYF
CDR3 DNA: TGCGCCAGCAGCTCAGGGGAAACCGGAAACACCATATATTTT

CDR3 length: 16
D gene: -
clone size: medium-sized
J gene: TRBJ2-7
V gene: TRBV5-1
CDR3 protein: CASSLEQLARSEEQYF
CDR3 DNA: TGCGCCAGCAGCTTGGAACAACTAGCAAGGTCGGAGGAGCAGTACTTC

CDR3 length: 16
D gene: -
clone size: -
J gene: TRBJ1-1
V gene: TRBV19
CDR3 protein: CASTTPGGQTQGGAFF
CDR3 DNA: TGTGCCAGTACCACCCCCGGGGGGCAAACCCAAGGGGGAGCTTTCTTT

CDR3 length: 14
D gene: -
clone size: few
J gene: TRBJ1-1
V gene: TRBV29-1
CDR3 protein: CSVPFGAMNTEAFF
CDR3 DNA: TGCAGCGTTCCTTTCGGGGCAATGAACACTGAAGCTTTCTTT

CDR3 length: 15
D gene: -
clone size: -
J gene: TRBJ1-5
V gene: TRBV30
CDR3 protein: CAWCPQGPLYQPQHF
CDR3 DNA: TGTGCCTGGTGTCCGCAGGGGCCACTTTATCAGCCCCAGCATTTT

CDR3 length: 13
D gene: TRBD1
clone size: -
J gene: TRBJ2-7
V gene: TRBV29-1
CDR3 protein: CSVRQGEENEQYF
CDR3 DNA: TGCAGCGTCAGACAGGGGGAGGAGAACGAGCAGTACTTC

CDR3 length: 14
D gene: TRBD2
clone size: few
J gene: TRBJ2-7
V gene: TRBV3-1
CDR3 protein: CASSRGRASDEQYF
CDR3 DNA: TGTGCCAGCAGCCGCGGGAGGGCGTCGGACGAGCAGTACTTC

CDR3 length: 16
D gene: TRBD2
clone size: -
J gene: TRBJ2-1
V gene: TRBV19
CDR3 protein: CASRPTGTRFHNEQFF
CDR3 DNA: TGTGCCAGTAGGCCGACCGGGACTAGATTCCACAATGAGCAGTTCTTC

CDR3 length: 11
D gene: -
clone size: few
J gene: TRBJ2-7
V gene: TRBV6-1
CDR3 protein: CASSVRLSQYF
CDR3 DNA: TGTGCCAGCAGTGTTAGGTTGTCTCAGTACTTC

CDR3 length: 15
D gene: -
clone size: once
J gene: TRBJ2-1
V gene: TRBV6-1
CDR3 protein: CASSPSRERYNEQFF
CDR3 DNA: TGTGCCAGCAGTCCCTCGCGGGAACGTTACAATGAGCAGTTCTTC

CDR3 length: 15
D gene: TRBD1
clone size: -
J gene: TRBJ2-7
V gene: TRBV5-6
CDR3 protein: CASSPPGTGSSRQYF
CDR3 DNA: TGTGCCAGCAGCCCACCCGGGACAGGGTCCAGTCGGCAGTACTTC

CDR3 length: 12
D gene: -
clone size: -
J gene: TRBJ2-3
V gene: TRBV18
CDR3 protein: CASSASTDTQYF
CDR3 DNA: TGTGCCAGCTCGGCTAGCACAGATACGCAGTATTTT

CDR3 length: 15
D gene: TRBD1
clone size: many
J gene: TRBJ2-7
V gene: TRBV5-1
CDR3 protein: CASRPQGAERGEQYF
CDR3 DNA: TGCGCCAGCAGGCCTCAGGGGGCCGAACGGGGGGAGCAGTACTTC

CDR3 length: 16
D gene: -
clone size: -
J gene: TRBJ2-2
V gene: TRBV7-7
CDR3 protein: CASSLEVGTHTGELFF
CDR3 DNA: TGTGCTAGCAGCTTAGAAGTAGGGACTCACACCGGGGAGCTGTTTTTT

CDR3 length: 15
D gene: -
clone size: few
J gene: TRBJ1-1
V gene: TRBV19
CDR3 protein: CASSFLDRSGNEAFF
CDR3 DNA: TGTGCCAGTAGTTTCCTCGACAGGTCGGGAAATGAAGCTTTCTTT

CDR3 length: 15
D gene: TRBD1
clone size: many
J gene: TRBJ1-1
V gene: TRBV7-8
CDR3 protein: CASSLTGSMNTEAFF
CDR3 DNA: TGTGCCAGCAGCTTGACAGGGTCAATGAACACTGAAGCTTTCTTT

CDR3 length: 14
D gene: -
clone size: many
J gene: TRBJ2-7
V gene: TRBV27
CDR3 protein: CASSTTERVYEQYF
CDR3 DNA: TGTGCCAGCAGTACTACAGAGAGGGTTTACGAGCAGTACTTC

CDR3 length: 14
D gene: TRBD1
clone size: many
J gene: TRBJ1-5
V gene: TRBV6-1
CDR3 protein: CASSRQGPNQPQHF
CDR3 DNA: TGTGCCAGCAGTCGACAGGGGCCTAATCAGCCCCAGCATTTT

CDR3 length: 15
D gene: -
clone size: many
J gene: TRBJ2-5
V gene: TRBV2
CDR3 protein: CASILHSNTEETQYF
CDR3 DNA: TGTGCCAGCATTCTTCACTCTAACACAGAAGAGACCCAGTACTTC

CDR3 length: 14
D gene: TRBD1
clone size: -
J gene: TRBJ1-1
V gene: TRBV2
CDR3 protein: CASSEVGQGVEAFF
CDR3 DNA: TGTGCCAGCAGTGAAGTTGGACAGGGGGTAGAAGCTTTCTTT